The next 27 T cell receptor beta chains were all read from a single sample in a study of blood T cells in healthy people across ages. Next came a second PCR, run for roughly 6 to 11 cycles, which used a sample-barcoded 5' primer along with a J-beta primer mix. TCRdb redid the calling of the 5' RACE reads with MiXCR, one entry per CDR3 protein. The sample gives some 890,000 distinct CDR3 sequences, 29% of which show up once; 10% to 13% is in the top ten. The same sample was also studied in work on T cells of mothers and their children.

The specimen sequenced was blood. These receptors were taken from a woman aged 40 to 49 in good health.

This clonotype was counted ten times or more. The chain uses TRBV6-5 and TRBJ1-1; 7 bases are a match to TRBD1. CDR3 size: 15 residues. With 6 bases clipped from V and 0 bases from J, the junction kept 7 bases outside the gene matches. Per germline, CDR1 MNHEY and CDR2 SVGAGI. The CDR3 sequence: CASRYGTAMNTEAFF. The CDR3 DNA reads as TGTGCCAGCAGGTACGGGACAGCCATGAACACTGAAGCTTTCTTT.

The rearrangement uses TRBV4-2 and TRBJ1-2; TRBD1 is a possible D gene (6 bases). CDR1 is LGHNA, CDR2 YNFKEQ, per germline. Trimming shortened V by 0 bases and J by 4 bases, and 12 bases separated the two germline ends. The length of the CDR3 is 15 residues. The CDR3, as DNA: TGTGCCAGCAGCCAAGATCATGCGGGGGCCTATGGCTACACCTTC. Translated: CASSQDHAGAYGYTF.

The table lists this clonotype with a few counts. The gene calls are TRBV6-2 or TRBV6-3 and TRBJ2-3, with D perhaps TRBD1 (6 bases). V shed 5 bases and J shed 3 bases, with 15 bases lying between them. Per the germline V gene, CDR1 is MNHEY and CDR2 is SVGEGT. The CDR3 runs to 15 residues. The CDR3 DNA reads TGTGCCAGCAGTCATCGCCGGGACACAACAGATACGCAGTATTTT. Translation: CASSHRRDTTDTQYF.

The rearrangement joins TRBV7-6 to TRBJ1-1; possibly TRBD1 for D (6 bases). The V end lost 5 bases, the J end lost 1 base, and 8 bases lay between the germline ends. This CDR3 has 13 amino acids. Germline values: CDR1 SGHVS, CDR2 FNYEAQ. The CDR3, as DNA: TGTGCCAGCAGCGGGGACAAGAACACTGAAGCTTTCTTT. It yields the protein CASSGDKNTEAFF. The variable domain in full, with the rest retrieved from reference TRBV7-6 and TRBJ1-1, is GAGVSQSPRYKVTKRGQDVALRCDPISGHVSLYWYRQALGQGPEFLTYFNYEAQQDKSGLPNDRFSAERPEGSISTLTIQRTEQRDSAMYRCASSGDKNTEAFFGQGTRLTVV.

This clonotype was counted between two and nine times. The rearrangement links TRBV11-3 to TRBJ2-3; 16 bases map to TRBD2. Germline-derived CDR1 and CDR2 are SGHNT and YENEEA. Trimming at V came to 4 bases and at J to 2 bases, leaving 6 bases not matched to a gene. The CDR3 spans 18 residues. The CDR3 DNA reads TGTGCCAGCAGCTCCTCCGGGACTAGCGGGGGGGCCACAGATACGCAGTATTTT. Protein sequence: CASSSSGTSGGATDTQYF. Full variable domain (remainder filled in from reference TRBV11-3 and TRBJ2-3): EAGVVQSPRYKIIEKKQPVAFWCNPISGHNTLYWYLQNLGQGPELLIRYENEEAVDDSQLPKDRFSAERLKGVDSTLKIQPAELGDSAVYLCASSSSGTSGGATDTQYFGPGTRLTVL.

This clonotype was found a few times. V gene TRBV4-3 combines with J gene TRBJ2-3; D remains ambiguous. The V and J ends lost 0 bases and 1 base respectively, with 8 bases between them. In germline, CDR1 is LGHNA, CDR2 YSLEER. The CDR3 has 15 residues. In DNA, the CDR3 is TGCGCCAGCAGCCAAGACAGTTTTGGCACAGATACGCAGTATTTT. Residues: CASSQDSFGTDTQYF.

The V call is TRBV9, the J call TRBJ1-6; D not certain. V shed 6 bases and J shed 10 bases, with 20 bases lying between them. The CDR3 consists of 15 residues. CDR1 and CDR2 (germline): SGDLS, YYNGEE. CDR3 DNA: TGTGCCAGCACCCTAGAGGGAGGAAGGAACTCACCCCTCCACTTT. Translation gives CASTLEGGRNSPLHF. Together with reference TRBV9 and TRBJ1-6, the CDR3 gives the full variable domain: DSGVTQTPKHLITATGQRVTLRCSPRSGDLSVYWYQQSLDQGLQFLIQYYNGEERAKGNILERFSAQQFPDLHSELNLSSLELGDSALYFCASTLEGGRNSPLHFGNGTRLTVT.

The chain links TRBV20-1 to TRBJ2-5; weak D call: TRBD1 (6 bases). The CDR3 spans 19 residues. The germline V gene encodes CDR1 DFQATT and CDR2 SNEGSKA (reference sequence). V lost 5 bases to trimming and J lost 1 base, with 29 bases between them. The CDR3 DNA sequence: TGCAGTGCTTTCCTCACTACAGCCCACAGGGTCCTACCCCAAGAGACCCAGTACTTC. It encodes CSAFLTTAHRVLPQETQYF.

The V and J genes are TRBV18 and TRBJ2-3; the D is unclear. Trimming took 7 bases from V and 4 from J, leaving 12 bases between them. Germline loops: CDR1 KGHSH, CDR2 LQKENI. CDR3 length equals 13 residues. CDR3 sequence: CASYYSRADTQYF. For the CDR3, the DNA is TGTGCCAGCTACTACAGCCGCGCAGATACGCAGTATTTT.

This clonotype appeared a few times. Given a much more abundant clone one base away, this may be a read error. V and J are TRBV20-1 and TRBJ1-4; 9 positions agree with TRBD1. The CDR3 runs 14 residues. Germline V CDR1 and CDR2: DFQATT, SNEGSKA (reference sequence). The chain's CDR3 is CSAREQGAREKRFF. In nucleotides, the CDR3 is TGCAGTGCTAGAGAACAGGGGGCTAGAGAAAAACGGTTTTTT.

This clonotype was picked up many times. The J gene is TRBJ2-5, the V gene TRBV10-3; TRBD1 matches 12 bases. V lost 10 bases and J lost 5; bases outside the gene matches: 5. CDR3 length equals 13 residues. In germline, CDR1 is ENHRY, CDR2 SYGVKD. The CDR3 here is CATGTGGIETQYF. CDR3 nucleotide sequence: TGTGCCACCGGGACAGGGGGCATCGAGACCCAGTACTTC.

This rearrangement joins TRBV6-6 to TRBJ2-3, with TRBD2 matching over 13 bases. Trimming at V came to 6 bases and at J to 2 bases, leaving 2 bases not matched to a gene. Germline V gives CDR1 MNHNY, CDR2 SVGAGI (reference sequence). This CDR3 comprises 15 residues. Here the CDR3 DNA reads TGTGCCAGCAGCGGGACTAGCGGGACCACAGATACGCAGTATTTT. The encoded protein is CASSGTSGTTDTQYF.

This clonotype was detected only a few times. The gene calls are TRBV12-3 or TRBV12-4 and TRBJ1-2, with 8 nucleotides matching TRBD1. Losses at the gene ends were 5 bases for V and 1 base for J; bases not matched to a gene: 6. There are 15 residues in the CDR3. The CDR3 region is CASSTRDRLNYGYTF. CDR3 sequence (DNA): TGTGCCAGCAGTACCCGGGACAGGCTTAACTATGGCTACACCTTC.

The CDR3, as DNA: TGTGCCAGCAGTTCTACAGGGGGCGTAGGAACTGAAGCTTTCTTT. Protein: CASSSTGGVGTEAFF. The gene calls are TRBV6-6 and TRBJ1-1; 9 positions match TRBD1. The CDR3 has 15 residues. V shed 4 bases, J shed 5 bases, and the junction held 8 bases outside the gene matches. Germline lookup yields CDR1 MNHNY and CDR2 SVGAGI (reference sequence).

This clonotype was seen repeatedly, ten times or more. The chain employs TRBV9 and TRBJ1-1, with D tentatively TRBD1 (5 bases). Germline CDR1 reads SGDLS; CDR2 reads YYNGEE. This CDR3 is built from 14 residues. The ends were cut back, 4 bases at V and 0 bases at J, with 10 bases in the middle. DNA of the CDR3: TGTGCCAGCAGCCTCATGGGGGTGAACACTGAAGCTTTCTTT. Amino acids: CASSLMGVNTEAFF.

This clonotype was seen only a few times. The CDR3 loop is CASKGSGTGLSEQYF. CDR3 nucleotide sequence: TGTGCCAGCAAAGGATCCGGGACAGGACTATCCGAGCAGTACTTC. V is TRBV2 and J is TRBJ2-5; the match to TRBD1 covers 8 bases. Near its end, the DNA agrees better with TRBJ2-7, so the J call may be wrong. The germline V gene encodes CDR1 SNHLY and CDR2 FYNNEI. This CDR3 comprises 15 residues.

This clonotype was picked up a small number of times. This chain joins TRBV29-1 and TRBJ2-7; no reliable D call. The J call may be incorrect, as the DNA end agrees better with TRBJ2-5. Germline CDR1 and CDR2: SQVTM and ANQGSEA. CDR3 size: 13 residues. The CDR3, as DNA: TGCAGCGTTGTCCTCTCAAGTCGAAGGACCCAGTACTTC. It specifies CSVVLSSRRTQYF.

The rearrangement links TRBV27 to TRBJ1-1; D remains unclear. The CDR3 extends over 13 amino acids. Trimming cost V 0 bases and J 3 bases, with 5 bases left between them. CDR1 and CDR2 (germline): MNHEY, SMNVEV (reference sequence). CDR3 DNA sequence: TGTGCCAGCAGTTTATCTGTGTACACTGAAGCTTTCTTT. Its protein is CASSLSVYTEAFF.

Remarks on this clonotype: This may arise from a read error, as a much more abundant clone is one base away. The chain is built from TRBV29-1 and TRBJ2-5; D not resolved. The end of the DNA is better explained by TRBJ2-7, so the J call may be wrong. The CDR3 has 13 amino acids. CDR1 is SQVTM and CDR2 is ANQGSEA in the germline V gene. The CDR3 loop is CSVGTSRACEQYF. CDR3 DNA: TGCAGCGTTGGGACCTCAAGAGCCTGCGAGCAGTACTTC.

About this clonotype itself: This could be a read error, since a much larger clone is one nucleotide away. The gene calls are TRBV7-7 and TRBJ2-5; D perhaps matches TRBD2 (7 bases). From germline, CDR1 is SSHAT and CDR2 FNYEAQ (reference sequence). The CDR3 is 15 residues long. CDR3 region: CASSPAGQAFTEQYF. The CDR3 region has the DNA TGTGCTAGCAGCCCAGCGGGACAAGCCTTTACTGAGCAGTACTTC.

The table lists this clonotype with many counts. J is TRBJ2-7 and V is TRBV20-1, with D perhaps TRBD2 (6 bases). V was cut by 3 bases and J by 2 bases, with 14 bases left in between. Germline V gene lookup returns CDR1 DFQATT and CDR2 SNEGSKA (reference sequence). The CDR3 has 14 amino acids. The CDR3 nucleotides are TGCAGTGCTAGTATAACTAGCTCACCCTACGAGCAGTACTTC. This translates into CSASITSSPYEQYF.

This clonotype was seen ten or more times. V and J are TRBV9 and TRBJ2-7; perhaps TRBD1 as D (5 bases). The CDR3 length is 16 residues. Trimming shortened V by 0 bases and J by 0 bases, and 13 bases separated the two germline ends. Germline assignment: CDR1 SGDLS and CDR2 YYNGEE. CDR3 loop: CASSVGSRQYSYEQYF. The CDR3 region has the DNA TGTGCCAGCAGCGTAGGTTCCCGACAGTACTCCTACGAGCAGTACTTC.

The table lists this clonotype with a few counts. The rearrangement uses TRBV12-3 or TRBV12-4 and TRBJ1-4, with 7 bases that match TRBD1. The CDR3 consists of 14 residues. The trim removed 7 bases at V and 7 bases at J, leaving 9 bases unmatched. The CDR3 region has the DNA TGTGCCAGCACCCTCTGGGACAGTGGTGAAAAACTGTTTTTT. Its translation is CASTLWDSGEKLFF.

The chain recombines TRBV20-1 with TRBJ1-1; D is unresolved. The V gene lost 2 bases and the J gene lost 9 bases, with 13 bases spanning the gap. CDR3 length: 12 amino acids. The V gene's germline CDR1 is DFQATT and CDR2 SNEGSKA (reference sequence). The CDR3: CSARKDGQKAFF. The CDR3 DNA follows: TGCAGTGCTAGAAAAGATGGTCAGAAAGCTTTCTTT.

The V call is TRBV6-6, the J call TRBJ2-7; D perhaps matches TRBD1 (6 bases). The V gene's germline CDR1 is MNHNY and CDR2 SVGAGI (reference sequence). The CDR3 contains 14 residues. Trimming took 0 bases from V and 3 from J, leaving 9 bases between them. Here the CDR3 reads CASSYSGQLYEQYF. The CDR3, as DNA: TGTGCCAGCAGTTACTCGGGACAACTCTACGAGCAGTACTTC.

This clonotype is a singleton in its sample. J is TRBJ2-3 and V is TRBV12-3 or TRBV12-4; D may be TRBD2 (6 bases). The CDR3 loop spans 15 amino acids. V lost 5 bases, J lost 4 bases, and 16 bases lay in between. The CDR3 here is CASSEGSGRADTQYF. Written as DNA, the CDR3 is TGTGCCAGCAGTGAGGGCAGCGGGCGCGCAGATACGCAGTATTTT.

This chain joins TRBV7-9 and TRBJ1-2; 8 bases are shared with TRBD1. Germline assignment: CDR1 SEHNR and CDR2 FQNEAQ (reference sequence). This CDR3 is built from 16 residues. Trimming at V came to 5 bases and at J to 0 bases, leaving 8 bases not matched to a gene. The CDR3 is CASSIPGGSANYGYTF. CDR3 nucleotides: TGTGCCAGCAGCATCCCAGGGGGCTCCGCTAACTATGGCTACACCTTC.